These T cell receptor beta chains were read from a single sample in a study of blood T cell repertoires in COVID-19. This table comes from immunoSEQ multiplex PCR, and its TCRdb copy is limited to in-frame clones, with some not included. This sample carries around 380,000 clones, more than 75% of them seen once, and the ten largest clones take approximately 1.3%. Sequenced sample: PBMCs or T cells enriched from blood (not recorded which). These receptors were collected from a man aged 25-40 years who had recovered from COVID-19. Each CDR3 is given with its conserved first and last residue. Fields, in order: V gene, J gene, D gene, clone size, CDR3 protein, CDR3 DNA. A D gene is named only where the DNA matches it firmly. The size field is filled for only some rows; it gives once, few, many or a size class.

V: TRBV6-5
J: TRBJ2-3
D: TRBD1
size: -
CDR3: CASMYRGTSDTQYF
DNA: TGTGCCAGCATGTACAGGGGGACATCGGATACGCAGTATTTT

V: TRBV7-8
J: TRBJ2-3
D: TRBD2
size: -
CDR3: CASSLTVPAGGTDTQYF
DNA: TGTGCCAGCAGCTTAACCGTCCCAGCGGGGGGCACAGATACGCAGTATTTT

V: TRBV7-9
J: TRBJ2-2
D: TRBD2
size: -
CDR3: CASSQQTSGDTGELFF
DNA: TGTGCCAGCAGCCAACAGACTAGCGGGGACACCGGGGAGCTGTTTTTT

V: TRBV27
J: TRBJ1-5
D: TRBD1
size: once
CDR3: CASRDRVNQPQHF
DNA: TGTGCCAGCAGGGACAGGGTGAATCAGCCCCAGCATTTT

V: TRBV7-2
J: TRBJ1-2
D: TRBD1
size: -
CDR3: CASSHRQGAYNYGYTF
DNA: TGTGCCAGCAGCCACAGACAGGGGGCCTATAACTATGGCTACACCTTC

V: TRBV5-1
J: TRBJ2-5
D: TRBD2
size: -
CDR3: CASRAGLEETQYF
DNA: TGCGCCAGCCGAGCGGGACTAGAAGAGACCCAGTACTTC

V: TRBV11-2
J: TRBJ2-1
D: TRBD2
size: -
CDR3: CASSLVSTSGVNEQFF
DNA: TGTGCCAGCAGCTTAGTGTCGACTAGCGGGGTAAATGAGCAGTTCTTC

V: TRBV5-4
J: TRBJ2-3
D: -
size: -
CDR3: CASSSFGSGVADTQYF
DNA: TGTGCCAGCAGCAGCTTCGGTTCAGGGGTGGCAGATACGCAGTATTTT

V: TRBV7-9
J: TRBJ1-4
D: -
size: -
CDR3: CASSSPEETANEKLFF
DNA: TGTGCCAGCAGCTCCCCGGAGGAGACGGCTAATGAAAAACTGTTTTTT

V: TRBV6-5
J: TRBJ2-2
D: -
size: once
CDR3: CASSYYSQNTGELFF
DNA: TGTGCCAGCAGTTACTACTCCCAGAACACCGGGGAGCTGTTTTTT

V: TRBV3-1/TRBV3-2
J: TRBJ1-6
D: -
size: -
CDR3: CASSQVGGGGSPLHF
DNA: TGTGCCAGCAGCCAAGTAGGCGGGGGTGGATCACCCCTCCACTTT

V: TRBV5-6
J: TRBJ2-5
D: -
size: -
CDR3: CASSSPMEGETQYF
DNA: TGTGCCAGCAGCTCCCCCATGGAGGGAGAGACCCAGTACTTC

V: TRBV5-1
J: TRBJ2-6
D: -
size: once
CDR3: CASSDTGTPKSGANVLTF
DNA: TGCGCCAGCAGCGATACAGGGACACCCAAATCTGGGGCCAACGTCCTGACTTTC

V: TRBV24-1
J: TRBJ2-3
D: TRBD2
size: -
CDR3: CATSDPGTSGGATDTQYF
DNA: TGTGCCACCAGTGATCCGGGGACTAGCGGGGGGGCCACAGATACGCAGTATTTT

V: TRBV30
J: TRBJ1-2
D: TRBD1
size: -
CDR3: CAWSAAGQTYGYTF
DNA: TGTGCCTGGAGTGCCGCGGGACAGACATATGGCTACACCTTC

V: TRBV7-9
J: TRBJ1-2
D: -
size: -
CDR3: CASSLGGNYGYTF
DNA: TGTGCCAGCAGCTTGGGAGGGAACTATGGCTACACCTTC

V: TRBV30
J: TRBJ1-5
D: -
size: -
CDR3: CAWRRAGFNQPQHF
DNA: TGTGCCTGGAGAAGGGCGGGTTTCAATCAGCCCCAGCATTTT

V: TRBV19
J: TRBJ1-2
D: -
size: -
CDR3: CASSPQARSGGYTF
DNA: TGTGCCAGTAGTCCCCAAGCGAGATCTGGTGGCTACACCTTC

V: TRBV12-3/TRBV12-4
J: TRBJ1-1
D: -
size: -
CDR3: CATTRNTEAFF
DNA: TGTGCCACTACTAGGAACACTGAAGCTTTCTTT

V: TRBV5-6
J: TRBJ1-1
D: -
size: -
CDR3: CASSLLEGNTEAFF
DNA: TGTGCCAGCAGCTTGCTAGAGGGGAACACTGAAGCTTTCTTT

V: TRBV6-5
J: TRBJ1-1
D: -
size: -
CDR3: CASSLATLNTEAFF
DNA: TGTGCCAGCAGTTTGGCCACCCTGAACACTGAAGCTTTCTTT

V: TRBV6-5
J: TRBJ1-5
D: -
size: -
CDR3: CASTLVTNQPQHF
DNA: TGTGCCAGCACCCTCGTTACAAATCAGCCCCAGCATTTT

V: TRBV14
J: TRBJ2-2
D: TRBD1
size: -
CDR3: CASSKQGGTGELFF
DNA: TGTGCCAGCAGCAAACAGGGGGGCACCGGGGAGCTGTTTTTT

V: TRBV18
J: TRBJ2-7
D: -
size: once
CDR3: CASSPRRGEQYF
DNA: TGTGCCAGCTCACCGAGGCGGGGAGAGCAGTACTTC

V: TRBV5-1
J: TRBJ1-5
D: -
size: -
CDR3: CASSLGGTSNQPQHF
DNA: TGCGCCAGCAGCTTGGGCGGAACTAGCAATCAGCCCCAGCATTTT

V: TRBV11-3
J: TRBJ2-7
D: -
size: -
CDR3: CASSLVGGQPPSEQYF
DNA: TGTGCCAGCAGCTTAGTGGGCGGACAGCCTCCTAGCGAGCAGTACTTC

V: TRBV6-5
J: TRBJ1-2
D: -
size: few
CDR3: CASSPGGMSYGYTF
DNA: TGTGCCAGCAGCCCCGGGGGGATGTCATATGGCTACACCTTC

V: TRBV30
J: TRBJ2-2
D: -
size: -
CDR3: CAWEHLAGRTGELFF
DNA: TGTGCCTGGGAGCATTTGGCAGGGCGAACCGGGGAGCTGTTTTTT

V: TRBV11-1
J: TRBJ2-3
D: -
size: once
CDR3: CASSLEQLQYF
DNA: TGTGCCAGCAGCTTAGAACAGCTACAGTATTTT

V: TRBV5-1
J: TRBJ1-6
D: -
size: -
CDR3: CASSLGADSAYSPLHF
DNA: TGCGCCAGCAGCCTGGGAGCGGACAGCGCCTATTCACCCCTCCACTTT

V: TRBV13
J: TRBJ2-1
D: TRBD1
size: -
CDR3: CASSLGTDVFNEQFF
DNA: TGTGCCAGCAGCCTCGGGACAGACGTTTTCAATGAGCAGTTCTTC

V: TRBV6-1
J: TRBJ2-6
D: -
size: -
CDR3: CASSDQGSGANVLTF
DNA: TGTGCCAGCAGTGACCAGGGGTCGGGGGCCAACGTCCTGACTTTC

V: TRBV10-3
J: TRBJ2-6
D: -
size: -
CDR3: CAISESRVEGSGANVLTF
DNA: TGTGCCATCAGTGAGTCTAGGGTGGAGGGGTCTGGGGCCAACGTCCTGACTTTC

V: TRBV7-8
J: TRBJ2-7
D: -
size: once
CDR3: CASSFRDTGFEQYF
DNA: TGTGCCAGCAGCTTCCGGGACACTGGCTTTGAGCAGTACTTC

V: TRBV27
J: TRBJ2-3
D: TRBD1
size: -
CDR3: CASSYRDRYTDTQYF
DNA: TGTGCCAGCAGTTACCGGGACAGGTACACAGATACGCAGTATTTT

V: TRBV11-2
J: TRBJ1-1
D: -
size: -
CDR3: CASSSLPDIEAFF
DNA: TGTGCCAGCAGCAGCCTCCCTGACATTGAAGCTTTCTTT

V: TRBV2
J: TRBJ1-3
D: TRBD1
size: few
CDR3: CASSRDRNSGNTIYF
DNA: TGTGCCAGCAGTCGGGACAGAAACTCTGGAAACACCATATATTTT

V: TRBV30
J: TRBJ1-1
D: -
size: -
CDR3: CAWSFPGVAAEAFF
DNA: TGTGCCTGGAGTTTCCCAGGGGTTGCTGCTGAAGCTTTCTTT

V: TRBV2
J: TRBJ1-2
D: -
size: -
CDR3: CASSETKTLSPYGYTF
DNA: TGTGCCAGCAGTGAAACGAAAACCTTAAGCCCTTATGGCTACACCTTC

V: TRBV7-6
J: TRBJ1-4
D: -
size: -
CDR3: CASSLAEEGPEKLFF
DNA: TGTGCCAGCAGCTTAGCGGAAGAGGGCCCGGAAAAACTGTTTTTT

V: TRBV7-8
J: TRBJ1-5
D: TRBD1
size: -
CDR3: CASSLPGQGYQPQHF
DNA: TGTGCCAGCAGCTTACCGGGACAGGGATATCAGCCCCAGCATTTT